This T cell receptor beta chain was identified in a study of T cells after yellow fever vaccination. General study findings and limits: Weaker, the secondary response had a peak occurring faster, on day 5 versus 15. Some clonotypes, a small share, were shared between CD4 and CD8 compartments. Post-booster reappearance was seen for most primary-vaccination clones (roughly 96% CD4, around 88% CD8).

This clonotype was found a few times. Antigen unknown. A universal primer site and UMIs were added as TCR cDNA was made by 5'RACE template switching. TCRdb passed the 5' RACE reads through MiXCR, listing each CDR3 protein once. This table holds fewer than 100,000 distinct CDR3 sequences, under 7% found once. The germline CDR1 and CDR2 sequences are MNHEY and SVGEGT. This CDR3 comprises 13 residues. With 4 bases removed from V and 5 bases from J, the gap between germline ends came to 9 bases. The chain carries TRBV6-2 or TRBV6-3 and TRBJ2-1; unclear D gene. This sequence was found in a man between 18 and 35 years old who received the YFV17D yellow fever vaccine. This material consisted of CD8+ T cells sorted from PBMCs, taken 10 days after the yellow fever booster vaccination. The CDR3 sequence: CASSFTENNEQFF. CDR3 bases: TGTGCCAGCAGTTTTACAGAAAACAATGAGCAGTTCTTC.